This T cell receptor (beta chain) was identified in a study of blood T cells in healthy people across ages. The use of a sample-barcoded 5' primer and a J-beta primer mix characterized a second PCR of about 7 to 12 cycles. Via MiXCR, TCRdb re-called the 5' RACE reads, giving one row per CDR3 protein. The sample contains over a million distinct CDR3 sequences, roughly 43% of which appear only once. Trimming cost V 0 bases and J 3 bases, with 7 bases left between them. CDR1 is DFQATT, CDR2 SNEGSKA, per germline (reference sequence). CDR3 length equals 13 residues. The receptor comes from a woman aged 18-35 years in good health. The gene calls are TRBV20-1 and TRBJ2-3, with unresolved D. Sample: blood. The CDR3: CSAREGMTDTQYF. The DNA for the CDR3 is TGCAGTGCTAGAGAAGGTATGACAGATACGCAGTATTTT.